The T cell receptor (beta chain) under discussion was sequenced for a study of T cells after yellow fever vaccination. The study's findings and limits: The appearance of a small share of clonotypes in both CD4 and CD8 compartments was observed. Weaker, the secondary response peaked sooner, at day 5 versus 15.

Germline V gene sequence: CDR1 SGHAT, CDR2 FQNNGV. The CDR3 is 15 residues long. Trimming took off 5 bases at V and 0 bases at J, with 11 bases between the two ends. Comment on this clonotype: Its antigen is as yet unknown.

They built TCR cDNA with 5'RACE template switching, a step that put in a universal primer site and UMIs. TCRdb independently ran MiXCR on the 5' RACE reads; one entry per CDR3 protein. The sample records about 630,000 distinct CDR3 sequences, around 12% being singletons. The sequences come from PBMCs, collected on the day of the yellow fever booster vaccination. The sequence was obtained from a young man who received the YFV17D yellow fever vaccine. J is TRBJ1-3 and V is TRBV11-2, with D unclear. Here the CDR3 DNA reads TGTGCCAGCAGCCCGGCACCGGGCTCTGGAAACACCATATATTTT. Amino acids: CASSPAPGSGNTIYF.